This is a list of T cell receptor beta chains from one sample in a study of T cells in Graves' hyperthyroidism and ophthalmopathy. TCRdb recomputed calls from the multiplex PCR reads with MiXCR, one row per CDR3 protein. The sample consists of a few hundred thousand distinct CDR3 sequences, approximately 48% of them appearing once. The sample consisted of peripheral blood or thyroid tissue (not recorded which). The receptors stem from an adult woman with Graves' disease, either hyperthyroidism or ophthalmopathy (not recorded which). Both conserved end residues are part of each CDR3. The D gene is left open where the match is weak. Clone size appears in some rows only: once, few, many, or a class for an expanded clone.

J gene: TRBJ1-3; V gene: TRBV13; clone size: many; D gene: TRBD1; CDR3 protein: CASSTGQVARGNTIYF; CDR3 DNA: TGTGCCAGCAGCACCGGACAGGTGGCCAGGGGAAACACCATATATTTT
J gene: TRBJ2-7; V gene: TRBV5-1; clone size: few; D gene: -; CDR3 protein: CASSFGGAAYEQYF; CDR3 DNA: TGCGCCAGCAGCTTTGGAGGGGCGGCCTACGAGCAGTACTTC
J gene: TRBJ1-2; V gene: TRBV15; clone size: -; D gene: -; CDR3 protein: CATSRDRGGRHRGDGYTF; CDR3 DNA: TGTGCCACCAGCAGAGATCGCGGGGGCCGACACCGAGGGGATGGCTACACCTTC
J gene: TRBJ1-4; V gene: TRBV19; clone size: once; D gene: -; CDR3 protein: CASSIDVVRATNEKLFF; CDR3 DNA: TGTGCCAGTAGTATAGATGTGGTTCGTGCAACTAATGAAAAACTGTTTTTT
J gene: TRBJ1-5; V gene: TRBV20-1; clone size: few; D gene: -; CDR3 protein: CSATNLGQQTQHF; CDR3 DNA: TGCAGTGCCACCAACTTGGGGCAGCAGACCCAGCATTTT
J gene: TRBJ1-1; V gene: TRBV7-2; clone size: -; D gene: -; CDR3 protein: CASSSSLDRTNTEAFF; CDR3 DNA: TGTGCCAGCAGCTCTAGTCTTGACAGAACTAACACTGAAGCTTTCTTT
J gene: TRBJ2-5; V gene: TRBV9; clone size: many; D gene: -; CDR3 protein: CASSVVGEPQEETQYF; CDR3 DNA: TGTGCCAGCAGCGTAGTGGGGGAGCCTCAAGAAGAGACCCAGTACTTC
J gene: TRBJ1-1; V gene: TRBV2; clone size: many; D gene: -; CDR3 protein: CASLTTLNTEALF; CDR3 DNA: TGTGCCAGTTTGACAACCCTAAACACTGAAGCTCTCTTT
J gene: TRBJ2-5; V gene: TRBV7-9; clone size: -; D gene: TRBD2; CDR3 protein: CAIAEREGFRETQYF; CDR3 DNA: TGTGCCATCGCAGAGCGGGAGGGCTTTCGGGAGACCCAGTACTTC
J gene: TRBJ2-2; V gene: TRBV7-9; clone size: many; D gene: -; CDR3 protein: CASSLGQAVGELFF; CDR3 DNA: TGTGCCAGCAGCTTAGGCCAGGCGGTCGGGGAGCTGTTTTTT
J gene: TRBJ1-2; V gene: TRBV29-1; clone size: many; D gene: -; CDR3 protein: CSGVIGGGYGYTF; CDR3 DNA: TGCAGCGGGGTAATCGGGGGTGGCTATGGCTACACCTTC
J gene: TRBJ2-2; V gene: TRBV24-1; clone size: many; D gene: TRBD1; CDR3 protein: CATSDPPGQGSTGELFF; CDR3 DNA: TGTGCCACCAGTGATCCCCCGGGACAGGGGAGCACCGGGGAGCTGTTTTTT
J gene: TRBJ2-7; V gene: TRBV5-1; clone size: many; D gene: -; CDR3 protein: CATAHEPSYEQYF; CDR3 DNA: TGCGCCACGGCCCACGAGCCCTCCTACGAGCAGTACTTC
J gene: TRBJ1-1; V gene: TRBV4-1; clone size: -; D gene: -; CDR3 protein: CASSQDRMGASTEAFF; CDR3 DNA: TGCGCCAGCAGCCAAGATCGCATGGGGGCGAGCACTGAAGCTTTCTTT
J gene: TRBJ1-2; V gene: TRBV15; clone size: -; D gene: TRBD1; CDR3 protein: CATSRDGIFSGTGSLVSGYTF; CDR3 DNA: TGTGCCACCAGCAGAGATGGCATATTTTCCGGGACAGGGTCCCTTGTAAGTGGCTACACCTTC
J gene: TRBJ1-2; V gene: TRBV7-9; clone size: -; D gene: -; CDR3 protein: CASSHRDTSGYTF; CDR3 DNA: TGTGCCAGCAGCCACCGGGACACATCTGGCTACACCTTC
J gene: TRBJ2-7; V gene: TRBV10-3; clone size: -; D gene: TRBD1; CDR3 protein: CAISASPGTGGAGQLGEQYF; CDR3 DNA: TGTGCCATCAGTGCTTCTCCCGGGACAGGGGGCGCAGGTCAATTGGGAGAGCAGTACTTC
J gene: TRBJ2-7; V gene: TRBV20-1; clone size: few; D gene: TRBD2; CDR3 protein: CSSSGRAVGEQYF; CDR3 DNA: TGCAGTTCTAGCGGGAGGGCCGTCGGGGAGCAGTACTTC
J gene: TRBJ1-5; V gene: TRBV4-1; clone size: few; D gene: -; CDR3 protein: CASSQERRDQPQHF; CDR3 DNA: TGCGCCAGCAGCCAAGAACGAAGGGATCAGCCCCAGCATTTT
J gene: TRBJ2-5; V gene: TRBV7-9; clone size: -; D gene: TRBD2; CDR3 protein: CASSPGTSGHIQETQYF; CDR3 DNA: TGTGCCAGCAGCCCGGGGACTAGCGGGCATATTCAAGAGACCCAGTACTTC
J gene: TRBJ2-7; V gene: TRBV10-3; clone size: -; D gene: TRBD1; CDR3 protein: CAISEGQATTYEQYF; CDR3 DNA: TGTGCCATCAGTGAGGGACAGGCCACAACCTACGAGCAGTACTTC
J gene: TRBJ2-7; V gene: TRBV20-1; clone size: -; D gene: -; CDR3 protein: CSAARFPSSYEQYF; CDR3 DNA: TGCAGTGCCGCTAGGTTTCCGAGCTCCTACGAGCAGTACTTC
J gene: TRBJ1-5; V gene: TRBV12-3/TRBV12-4; clone size: many; D gene: -; CDR3 protein: CASSWDSGNQPQHF; CDR3 DNA: TGTGCCAGCAGTTGGGACTCTGGGAATCAGCCCCAGCATTTT
J gene: TRBJ1-4; V gene: TRBV7-2; clone size: few; D gene: -; CDR3 protein: CASSSAGVGEKLFF; CDR3 DNA: TGTGCCAGCAGCTCAGCGGGGGTAGGCGAAAAACTGTTTTTT
J gene: TRBJ2-7; V gene: TRBV27; clone size: -; D gene: -; CDR3 protein: CASSPLDKGNEQYF; CDR3 DNA: TGTGCCAGCAGTCCCCTGGACAAGGGCAACGAGCAGTACTTC
J gene: TRBJ2-5; V gene: TRBV20-1; clone size: -; D gene: TRBD2; CDR3 protein: CSARGGGETQYF; CDR3 DNA: TGCAGTGCTAGAGGGGGGGGAGAGACCCAGTACTTC
J gene: TRBJ2-5; V gene: TRBV2; clone size: -; D gene: -; CDR3 protein: CASTDGALETQYF; CDR3 DNA: TGTGCCAGCACCGATGGGGCGCTGGAGACCCAGTACTTC
J gene: TRBJ2-5; V gene: TRBV7-8; clone size: -; D gene: TRBD2; CDR3 protein: CASSYRLAEKETQYF; CDR3 DNA: TGTGCCAGCAGCTACAGACTAGCGGAGAAAGAGACCCAGTACTTC
J gene: TRBJ1-2; V gene: TRBV6-6; clone size: many; D gene: TRBD1; CDR3 protein: CASSLAQGDGYTF; CDR3 DNA: TGTGCCAGCAGTTTGGCCCAGGGGGACGGCTACACCTTC
J gene: TRBJ2-7; V gene: TRBV10-2; clone size: few; D gene: TRBD1; CDR3 protein: CASRTGQGYEQYF; CDR3 DNA: TGCGCCAGCAGGACGGGACAGGGCTACGAGCAGTACTTC
J gene: TRBJ1-1; V gene: TRBV5-1; clone size: -; D gene: TRBD1; CDR3 protein: CASGQQGAIHLGEAFF; CDR3 DNA: TGCGCCAGCGGCCAACAGGGGGCCATTCACCTCGGTGAAGCTTTCTTT
J gene: TRBJ2-6; V gene: TRBV19; clone size: -; D gene: -; CDR3 protein: CASVHGANVLTF; CDR3 DNA: TGTGCCAGTGTTCACGGGGCCAACGTCCTGACTTTC
J gene: TRBJ1-1; V gene: TRBV14; clone size: -; D gene: TRBD1; CDR3 protein: CASSQTGGVTAFF; CDR3 DNA: TGTGCCAGCAGCCAGACAGGGGGCGTAACGGCTTTCTTT
J gene: TRBJ1-1; V gene: TRBV7-9; clone size: -; D gene: -; CDR3 protein: CASRFSGKGTEAFF; CDR3 DNA: TGTGCCAGCCGCTTTTCGGGGAAGGGCACTGAAGCTTTCTTT
J gene: TRBJ2-7; V gene: TRBV7-9; clone size: -; D gene: -; CDR3 protein: CASSLFRAYEQYF; CDR3 DNA: TGTGCCAGCAGTTTATTCCGGGCATACGAGCAGTACTTC
J gene: TRBJ2-2; V gene: TRBV20-1; clone size: -; D gene: -; CDR3 protein: CSASLTPGGELFF; CDR3 DNA: TGCAGTGCTAGCCTTACACCCGGTGGGGAGCTGTTTTTT
J gene: TRBJ2-7; V gene: TRBV6-1; clone size: -; D gene: -; CDR3 protein: CASSEDRTVFLYEQYF; CDR3 DNA: TGTGCCAGCAGCGAAGACCGGACGGTTTTTTTGTACGAGCAGTACTTC
J gene: TRBJ1-1; V gene: TRBV10-3; clone size: -; D gene: -; CDR3 protein: CAISERGQGRGTEAFF; CDR3 DNA: TGTGCCATCAGTGAACGGGGTCAGGGAAGAGGGACTGAAGCTTTCTTT
J gene: TRBJ1-5; V gene: TRBV6-5; clone size: -; D gene: -; CDR3 protein: CASSAHSGDSNQPQHF; CDR3 DNA: TGTGCCAGCAGTGCCCACTCAGGAGATAGCAATCAGCCCCAGCATTTT
J gene: TRBJ1-2; V gene: TRBV12-3/TRBV12-4; clone size: -; D gene: -; CDR3 protein: CASSLQGRRGYTF; CDR3 DNA: TGTGCCAGCAGTTTACAGGGGCGGCGTGGCTACACCTTC
J gene: TRBJ2-3; V gene: TRBV7-2; clone size: -; D gene: -; CDR3 protein: CASSPGPGTDTQYF; CDR3 DNA: TGTGCCAGCAGCCCCGGACCCGGGACAGATACGCAGTATTTT
J gene: TRBJ2-5; V gene: TRBV10-3; clone size: -; D gene: -; CDR3 protein: CAITSLGETQYF; CDR3 DNA: TGTGCTATCACTAGTCTCGGAGAGACCCAGTACTTC
J gene: TRBJ1-6; V gene: TRBV15; clone size: -; D gene: -; CDR3 protein: CATSRVGGSPLHF; CDR3 DNA: TGTGCCACCAGCAGAGTTGGGGGCTCACCCCTCCACTTT
J gene: TRBJ2-5; V gene: TRBV3-1; clone size: many; D gene: TRBD2; CDR3 protein: CASSLRLAGVQETQYF; CDR3 DNA: TGTGCCAGCAGCCTTCGACTAGCGGGGGTTCAAGAGACCCAGTACTTC
J gene: TRBJ1-4; V gene: TRBV4-2; clone size: -; D gene: TRBD1; CDR3 protein: CASSQEFRGADEKLVF; CDR3 DNA: TGTGCCAGCAGCCAAGAGTTCAGGGGGGCAGACGAAAAACTGGTTTTT